The 14 T cell receptor beta chains below all came from one sample that was sequenced in a study of T-cell reconstitution after alpha-beta-depleted transplantation in children. As it was prepared, the TCRbeta library received unique molecular identifiers. In TCRdb, the PCR reads were re-called with MiXCR into one record per CDR3 protein. The table records about 270,000 distinct CDR3 sequences, about a tenth of them present only once. Here the sequenced sample was PBMCs from the stem cell graft donor, taken from the stem cell graft. The origin of the receptors is a human donor who donated a stem cell graft to a child with SCID.

The chain couples TRBV7-8 to TRBJ2-2, with 12 bases that match TRBD1. CDR3 length: 17 residues. After removal of 4 bases from V and 0 bases from J, the junction contained 3 bases not matched to a gene. The germline CDR1 and CDR2 sequences are SGHVS and FQNEAQ. The CDR3 DNA follows: TGTGCCAGCAGCTCTGGGACAGGGGGCCCGAACACCGGGGAGCTGTTTTTT. This gives the protein CASSSGTGGPNTGELFF.

This chain connects TRBV14 to TRBJ2-7, with D perhaps TRBD2 (5 bases). Trimming took off 4 bases at V and 1 base at J, with 8 bases between the two ends. Germline V CDR1 and CDR2: SGHDN, FVKESK. CDR3 length: 13 amino acids. The CDR3 region is CASSRTLSYEQYF. As DNA, the CDR3 is TGTGCCAGCAGCCGGACTCTGTCCTACGAGCAGTACTTC.

The CDR3 nucleotides are TGCGCCAGCAGCCACCCACTGCAGGGAGCCAAAAACATTCAGTACTTC. Its translation is CASSHPLQGAKNIQYF. The chain joins TRBV4-1 to TRBJ2-4; D is possibly TRBD1 (5 bases). Trimming took 3 bases from V and 0 from J, leaving 12 bases between them. Per germline, CDR1 MGHRA and CDR2 YSYEKL. The CDR3 is 16 amino acids.

The table lists this clonotype with a few counts. The J gene is TRBJ1-4, the V gene TRBV7-9; no clear D gene. Germline CDR1 reads SEHNR; CDR2 reads FQNEAQ (reference sequence). Trimming took 4 bases from V and 7 from J, leaving 13 bases between them. This CDR3 contains 14 residues. The CDR3 is CASSSPTGGEKLFF. CDR3 nucleotides: TGTGCCAGCAGCTCACCCACGGGTGGTGAAAAACTGTTTTTT.

This clonotype was seen ten or more times. The J gene is TRBJ2-7, the V gene TRBV11-2; D possibly corresponds to TRBD1 (5 bases). Trimming removed 0 bases from V and 4 bases from J, with 7 bases in between. CDR1 SGHAT and CDR2 FQNNGV come from the germline V gene. The CDR3 is 13 amino acids. The DNA of the CDR3 is TGTGCCAGCAGCTTAGACAGGGAATACGAGCAGTACTTC. Encoded protein: CASSLDREYEQYF.

This clonotype occurred a few times. The V gene is TRBV20-1, the J gene TRBJ2-1; D may be TRBD1 (6 bases). Germline V gene data show CDR1 as DFQATT and CDR2 as SNEGSKA (reference sequence). V lost 1 base, J lost 0 bases, and 7 bases lay in between. The CDR3 totals 14 residues. The CDR3 loop is CSARGRGSYNEQFF. DNA of the CDR3: TGCAGTGCTAGAGGCAGGGGCTCCTACAATGAGCAGTTCTTC.

The gene calls are TRBV5-1 and TRBJ1-2, with D possibly being TRBD1 (6 bases). Trimming left V 2 bases short and J 4 bases short, with 15 bases between. The V gene's germline CDR1 is SGHRS and CDR2 YFSETQ. The CDR3 runs to 15 residues. The CDR3 nucleotides read TGCGCCAGCAGCTTAACTTCTGACAGGAGCTATGGCTACACCTTC. Encoded protein: CASSLTSDRSYGYTF.

The gene calls are TRBV12-3 or TRBV12-4 and TRBJ1-5, with unresolved D. V was pared by 2 bases and J by 2 bases, with 7 bases between. The CDR3 has 14 amino acids. CDR3 loop: CASSLWVGNQPQHF. Written as DNA, the CDR3 is TGTGCCAGCAGTTTATGGGTGGGCAATCAGCCCCAGCATTTT.

The genes are TRBV20-1 and TRBJ2-5; 9 bases map to TRBD2. CDR3 length equals 12 residues. CDR1 DFQATT and CDR2 SNEGSKA come from the germline V gene (reference sequence). Trimming took 6 bases from V and 3 from J; bases not matched to a gene: 2. The CDR3 sequence is CSAGLAKETQYF. CDR3 sequence (DNA): TGCAGTGCCGGACTAGCGAAAGAGACCCAGTACTTC.

This clonotype was seen a handful of times. This chain joins TRBV25-1 and TRBJ2-1; D is perhaps TRBD2 (5 bases). Germline lookup yields CDR1 MGHDK and CDR2 SYGVNS. This CDR3 is 15 amino acids long. Trimming shortened V by 6 bases and J by 1 base, and 13 bases separated the two germline ends. The CDR3 DNA reads TGTGCCAGCAGCGCCACTAGTAGGTCCTACAATGAGCAGTTCTTC. Amino acid sequence: CASSATSRSYNEQFF.

This clonotype was observed a few times. This chain joins TRBV5-1 and TRBJ2-1; TRBD2 matches 13 bases. The length of the CDR3 is 16 residues. V lost 2 bases and J lost 4; bases outside the gene matches: 3. Germline CDR1 SGHRS, CDR2 YFSETQ. CDR3 protein: CASSFLLAGGYNEQFF. CDR3 sequence (DNA): TGCGCCAGCAGCTTCTTACTAGCGGGGGGGTACAATGAGCAGTTCTTC.

The chain couples TRBV4-1 to TRBJ2-7; D ambiguous. V lost 5 bases and J 5 bases, leaving 22 bases between the germline ends. In germline, CDR1 is MGHRA, CDR2 YSYEKL. The CDR3 covers 16 residues. CDR3 region: CASSTRVSTFRDEQYF. The CDR3 DNA is TGCGCCAGCAGCACCCGGGTCTCCACCTTCCGGGACGAGCAGTACTTC.

This clonotype was seen only a few times. The chain couples TRBV12-3 or TRBV12-4 to TRBJ2-2, with D possibly matching TRBD1 (6 bases). V lost 1 base, J lost 4 bases, and 13 bases lay in between. The CDR3 length is 16 residues. The CDR3: CASSLDREIGTGELFF. The CDR3 nucleotides are TGTGCCAGCAGTTTAGACAGGGAGATAGGCACCGGGGAGCTGTTTTTT.

This clonotype turned up a few times. The chain is built from TRBV24-1 and TRBJ1-5; D is unresolved. Trimming cost V 2 bases and J 7 bases, with 11 bases left between them. The CDR3 sequence is 14 residues long. CDR1 is KGHDR, CDR2 SFDVKD, per germline. As DNA, the CDR3 is TGTGCCACCAGTGATTCCCATCGTGGGCAGCCCCAGCATTTT. This sequence encodes CATSDSHRGQPQHF.